These 25 T cell receptor beta chains were all obtained from the same sample, sequenced in a study of naive and memory T cell subsets. Study-wide results and caveats: A few larger clonotypes appeared in naive repertoires, especially CD8, possibly memory cells re-expressing CD45RA.

Their antigen targets remain unknown. An equimolar mix of two oligonucleotides served as the beta constant-region primer for TRBC1 and TRBC2. Ligated cDNA was amplified by four rounds of PCR with nested alpha and beta constant-region primers and SP2. TCRdb ran MiXCR on the UMI-ligation and nested PCR reads and lists one entry per CDR3 protein. The profile shows roughly 140,000 distinct CDR3 sequences, approximately 20% of them singletons. Sample: naive CD8+ T cells from blood. The receptor source for this set is a human donor in good health.

This clonotype was counted at least ten times. The chain carries TRBV6-2 or TRBV6-3 and TRBJ2-1; the D is unclear. This CDR3 spans 15 amino acids. Trimming took 5 bases from V and 0 from J, leaving 11 bases between them. The germline V gene encodes CDR1 MNHEY and CDR2 SVGEGT. This CDR3 is CASSQQHSSYNEQFF. As DNA, the CDR3 is TGTGCCAGCAGTCAACAACATAGCTCCTACAATGAGCAGTTCTTC.

The gene calls are TRBV19 and TRBJ2-6; 11 bases match TRBD2. This CDR3 is 19 amino acids long. Germline-derived CDR1 and CDR2 are LNHDA and SQIVND (reference sequence). Losses at the gene ends were 3 bases for V and 0 bases for J; bases not matched to a gene: 7. The CDR3 sequence is CASSITLGLAASGANVLTF. The DNA of the CDR3 is TGTGCCAGTAGTATTACATTGGGACTAGCGGCCTCTGGGGCCAACGTCCTGACTTTC.

The table lists this clonotype with a few counts. The chain recombines TRBV9 with TRBJ2-3; D gene unclear. Trimming left V 1 base short and J 4 bases short, with 4 bases between. CDR1 is SGDLS, CDR2 YYNGEE, per germline. CDR3 size: 12 residues. The CDR3 loop reads CASSVSADTQYF. CDR3 DNA: TGTGCCAGCAGCGTATCGGCAGATACGCAGTATTTT.

The chain employs TRBV10-3 and TRBJ2-7, with D maybe TRBD1 (7 bases). The V end lost 4 bases, the J end lost 4 bases, and 17 bases lay between the germline ends. This CDR3 is built from 15 residues. Germline CDR1 is ENHRY and CDR2 is SYGVKD. For the CDR3, the DNA is TGTGCCATCAGTGGGACCGACAGGGAGGCATACGAGCAGTACTTC. Translated: CAISGTDREAYEQYF.

The chain carries TRBV28 and TRBJ2-1; no definite D call. V gave up 1 base and J gave up 14 bases, with 12 bases separating them. There are 12 residues in the CDR3. Germline V CDR1 and CDR2: MDHEN, SYDVKM. CDR3 sequence reads: CASSLSGVLEFF. CDR3 in DNA: TGTGCCAGCAGTTTATCGGGCGTCTTGGAGTTCTTC.

The rearrangement uses TRBV28 and TRBJ2-1; the D is unclear. The CDR3 has 13 amino acids. V was cut by 5 bases and J by 4 bases, with 9 bases left in between. Germline values: CDR1 MDHEN, CDR2 SYDVKM. The CDR3 DNA is TGTGCCAGCAGTACCGACCCTTACAATGAGCAGTTCTTC. Protein sequence: CASSTDPYNEQFF.

The V gene is TRBV3-1, the J gene TRBJ2-7, with 9 bases aligning to TRBD1. Trimming removed 7 bases from V and 2 bases from J; junction bases left unmatched: 3. Germline assignment: CDR1 LGHDT and CDR2 YNNKEL (reference sequence). This CDR3 is built from 13 residues. CDR3 in amino acids: CASMGQGTYEQYF. As DNA, the CDR3 is TGTGCCAGCATGGGACAGGGAACCTACGAGCAGTACTTC.

This clonotype was counted a few times. The chain is built from TRBV29-1 and TRBJ2-5; possibly TRBD2 for D (5 bases). V lost 0 bases and J lost 5, with 22 bases in between. Germline V gene data show CDR1 as SQVTM and CDR2 as ANQGSEA. This CDR3 has 17 amino acids. The CDR3 DNA sequence: TGCAGCGTTGAAGATCCTGAAGAGCAACTAGATTCGGAGACCCAGTACTTC. Protein sequence: CSVEDPEEQLDSETQYF.

This chain connects TRBV6-5 to TRBJ2-2; possible D gene TRBD1, 5 bases. Germline loops: CDR1 MNHEY, CDR2 SVGAGI. This CDR3 comprises 15 residues. The V end lost 2 bases, the J end lost 5 bases, and 12 bases lay between the germline ends. The CDR3 loop reads CASSYQITGTGELFF. The CDR3 coding sequence is TGTGCCAGCAGTTACCAAATAACAGGAACCGGGGAGCTGTTTTTT.

The V and J genes are TRBV4-1 and TRBJ2-4; a possible D gene is TRBD2 (6 bases). V shed 4 bases and J shed 0 bases, with 10 bases lying between them. Germline CDR1 reads MGHRA; CDR2 reads YSYEKL. The CDR3 has 15 residues. CDR3 sequence reads: CASSRLALAKNIQYF. DNA for the CDR3: TGCGCCAGCAGCCGGCTAGCGCTAGCCAAAAACATTCAGTACTTC.

The CDR3 nucleotides are TGCGCCAGCAGTTTCGCCGGGACTAGCGGGAGTATGGCAGATACGCAGTATTTT. It codes for CASSFAGTSGSMADTQYF. This rearrangement joins TRBV4-1 to TRBJ2-3; 14 bases map to TRBD2. V shed 6 bases, J shed 4 bases, and the junction held 12 bases outside the gene matches. The CDR3 contains 18 residues. Germline V gene sequence: CDR1 MGHRA, CDR2 YSYEKL.

J is TRBJ2-2 and V is TRBV12-3 or TRBV12-4, with D tentatively TRBD1 or TRBD2 (5 bases each). V was shortened by 10 bases and J by 8 bases, with 17 bases between the two germline ends. This CDR3 has 13 residues. In DNA, the CDR3 is TGTGCCACCTCGAGGGGCGGACAAGGGGAGCTGTTTTTT. It is translated as CATSRGGQGELFF.

In its sample, this clonotype was seen once. The CDR3 nucleotides are TGTGCCAGCAGTGACCCGGGACAGGATATTAGCAATCAGCCCCAGCATTTT. Translation gives CASSDPGQDISNQPQHF. V usage is TRBV2 and J usage is TRBJ1-5; the match to TRBD1 covers 8 bases. The CDR3 is 17 residues long. Germline values: CDR1 SNHLY, CDR2 FYNNEI. V shed 3 bases, J shed 0 bases, and the junction held 7 bases outside the gene matches. Complete variable domain (other parts from reference TRBV2 and TRBJ1-5): EPEVTQTPSHQVTQMGQEVILRCVPISNHLYFYWYRQILGQKVEFLVSFYNNEISEKSEIFDDQFSVERPDGSNFTLKIRSTKLEDSAMYFCASSDPGQDISNQPQHFGDGTRLSIL.

For the CDR3, the DNA is TGTGCCAGCAGCACCCGACCTAGCGGGGGCAACACCGGGGAGCTGTTTTTT. Its protein product is CASSTRPSGGNTGELFF. This chain connects TRBV7-6 to TRBJ2-2; 10 bases map to TRBD2. Germline CDR1 reads SGHVS; CDR2 reads FNYEAQ. The CDR3 is 17 residues long. J gave up 2 bases and V 5 bases, and 8 bases lay outside the gene matches.

This chain connects TRBV27 to TRBJ2-7; a possible D gene is TRBD1 (5 bases). The V and J ends lost 6 bases and 2 bases respectively, with 14 bases between them. From germline, CDR1 is MNHEY and CDR2 SMNVEV (reference sequence). This CDR3 comprises 14 residues. The CDR3 DNA reads as TGTGCCAGCAGCTTAACAGGAGTCCCCTACGAGCAGTACTTC. Protein sequence: CASSLTGVPYEQYF.

This chain connects TRBV7-8 to TRBJ2-3; 8 bases align to TRBD2. Per germline, CDR1 SGHVS and CDR2 FQNEAQ. This CDR3 comprises 16 residues. V was clipped by 1 base and J by 1 base; unmatched bases: 4. In nucleotides, the CDR3 is TGTGCCAGCAGCTTAGGTGCGGGAGGACGCACAGATACGCAGTATTTT. This sequence encodes CASSLGAGGRTDTQYF.

The chain links TRBV11-3 to TRBJ2-1; 8 bases fit TRBD2. The CDR3 is 14 residues long. Germline lookup yields CDR1 SGHNT and CDR2 YENEEA. V shed 4 bases and J 4 bases; nucleotides not matched to a gene: 3. CDR3 bases: TGTGCCAGCAGCTACGGGAGGGATTACAATGAGCAGTTCTTC. Its protein product is CASSYGRDYNEQFF.

The rearrangement links TRBV7-2 to TRBJ2-2; 7 nucleotides align to TRBD2. The CDR3 totals 17 residues. J gave up 0 bases and V 0 bases, and 4 bases lay outside the gene matches. CDR1 and CDR2 from the germline V gene are SGHTA and FQGNSA. As DNA, the CDR3 is TGTGCCAGCAGCTTAGCTTGGAGCGGGACGAACACCGGGGAGCTGTTTTTT. This sequence encodes CASSLAWSGTNTGELFF.

The chain has TRBV29-1 and TRBJ1-2, with TRBD1 matching 7 bases. The CDR3 covers 12 residues. The ends lost 6 bases at V and 5 bases at J; junction bases unmatched: 6. Germline V lookup: CDR1 SQVTM, CDR2 ANQGSEA. CDR3 loop: CSVRQGPYGYTF. The CDR3, as DNA: TGCAGCGTCAGACAGGGACCGTATGGCTACACCTTC.

This chain connects TRBV28 to TRBJ2-5, with 10 nucleotides matching TRBD2. Trimming at V came to 6 bases and at J to 2 bases, leaving 9 bases not matched to a gene. CDR3 length: 16 residues. CDR1 and CDR2 from the germline V gene are MDHEN and SYDVKM. This CDR3 reads CASRITSGIQQETQYF. CDR3 sequence (DNA): TGTGCCAGCAGAATCACTAGCGGGATTCAACAAGAGACCCAGTACTTC.

This clonotype was observed a few times. The rearrangement uses TRBV28 and TRBJ2-7, with a weak D call TRBD2 (7 bases). V was trimmed by 7 bases and J by 0 bases, leaving 16 bases between them. The CDR3 has 15 residues. Germline V gene sequence: CDR1 MDHEN, CDR2 SYDVKM. The DNA for the CDR3 is TGTGCCAGCAAGATACCGGGGGGCAGCTCCTACGAGCAGTACTTC. Translating it yields CASKIPGGSSYEQYF.

This clonotype was seen more than once but under ten times. The gene calls are TRBV5-1 and TRBJ2-2, with D possibly called TRBD1 or TRBD2 (5 bases each). Germline V gene sequence: CDR1 SGHRS, CDR2 YFSETQ. The V end was cut by 5 bases, the J end by 5 bases, with 10 bases between. This CDR3 spans 13 amino acids. Written as DNA, the CDR3 is TGCGCCAGCAGGAGGGGCGATACCGGGGAGCTGTTTTTT. Protein: CASRRGDTGELFF.

This clonotype was observed a few times. This sequence joins TRBV29-1 and TRBJ1-2; D is unclear. V was trimmed by 3 bases and J by 12 bases, leaving 14 bases between them. The CDR3 consists of 11 residues. From germline, CDR1 is SQVTM and CDR2 ANQGSEA. In DNA form, the CDR3 reads TGCAGCGTTGATGTGGCGGTTGAGGACACCTTC. Its protein is CSVDVAVEDTF.

The J gene is TRBJ2-1, the V gene TRBV6-5, with a weak D call TRBD1 (5 bases). CDR3 size: 11 residues. Per germline, CDR1 MNHEY and CDR2 SVGAGI. Deletions cut 7 bases from V and 8 bases from J, with 9 bases between. The CDR3 loop reads CASTQGDEQFF. Here the CDR3 DNA reads TGTGCCAGCACCCAGGGCGATGAGCAGTTCTTC.

This chain uses TRBV6-5 with TRBJ1-1; D is unresolved. Looked up from germline, CDR1 is MNHEY and CDR2 is SVGAGI. There are 12 residues in the CDR3. The V end lost 5 bases, the J end lost 4 bases, and 8 bases lay between the germline ends. DNA of the CDR3: TGTGCCAGCAGTGCCGGGCTCACTGAAGCTTTCTTT. Translation gives CASSAGLTEAFF.